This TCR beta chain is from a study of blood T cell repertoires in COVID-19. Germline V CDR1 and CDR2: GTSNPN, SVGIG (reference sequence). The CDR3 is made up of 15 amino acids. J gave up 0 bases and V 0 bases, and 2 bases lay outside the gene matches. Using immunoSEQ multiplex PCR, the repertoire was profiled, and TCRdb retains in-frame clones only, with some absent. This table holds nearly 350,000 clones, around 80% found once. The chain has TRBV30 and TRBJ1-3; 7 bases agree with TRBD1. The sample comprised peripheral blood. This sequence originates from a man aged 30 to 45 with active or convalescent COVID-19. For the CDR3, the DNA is TGTGCCTGGAGTGTAACAGGGGCCTCTGGAAACACCATATATTTT. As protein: CAWSVTGASGNTIYF. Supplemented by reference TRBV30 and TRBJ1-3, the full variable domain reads SQTIHQWPATLVQPVGSPLSLECTVEGTSNPNLYWYRQAAGRGLQLLFYSVGIGQISSEVPQNLSASRPQDRQFILSSKKLLLSDSGFYLCAWSVTGASGNTIYFGEGSWLTVV.